This T cell receptor beta chain was profiled in a study of blood T cell repertoires in COVID-19. About the research overall: Sites across the United States, Italy and Spain contributed samples from acute and convalescent COVID-19. From T cells, B-cell-depleted T cells, or PBMCs came the material, which was cDNA or gDNA.

Sequencing was performed with immunoSEQ multiplex PCR; in TCRdb, only in-frame clones are kept and a portion is missing. The sample lists under 150,000 clones, approximately 87% occurring once. This receptor was taken from a man aged 50-59 years in a cohort exposed to, infected with or recovered from COVID-19 (not recorded which). The sample consisted of PBMCs or T cells enriched from blood (not recorded which).

CDR3 amino acids: CASSPWDTGVEQYF. The CDR3 DNA reads as TGTGCCAGCAGCCCATGGGATACGGGAGTGGAGCAGTATTTT. The V gene is TRBV14, the J gene TRBJ2-3, with a weak D call TRBD2 (6 bases). CDR3 length: 14 amino acids. V lost 4 bases to trimming and J lost 11 bases, with 19 bases between them. CDR1 and CDR2 from the germline V gene are SGHDN and FVKESK.